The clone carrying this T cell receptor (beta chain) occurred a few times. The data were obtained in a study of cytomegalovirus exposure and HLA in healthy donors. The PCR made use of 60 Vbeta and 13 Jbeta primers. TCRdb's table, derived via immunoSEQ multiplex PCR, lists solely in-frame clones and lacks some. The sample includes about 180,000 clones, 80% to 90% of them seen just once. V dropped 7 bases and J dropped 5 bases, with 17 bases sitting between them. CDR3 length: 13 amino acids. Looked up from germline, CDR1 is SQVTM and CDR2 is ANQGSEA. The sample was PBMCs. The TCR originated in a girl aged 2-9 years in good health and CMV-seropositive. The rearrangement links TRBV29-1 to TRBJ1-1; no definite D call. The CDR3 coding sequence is TGCAGCGGACTGGCGGCCTCGTTGACTGAAGCTTTCTTT. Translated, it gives CSGLAASLTEAFF.